The clone carrying this TCR beta chain was picked up a small number of times. Antigen: not known. This sample stems from a study of T cell repertoires in cytomegalovirus infection. Study information: Both CMV infection and a matching HLA type were indicated by public TCR beta signatures.

Via MiXCR, TCRdb re-called the reads, giving one row per CDR3 protein. Here the sample spans around 530,000 distinct CDR3 sequences, more than 20% being singletons. V dropped 5 bases and J dropped 0 bases, with 8 bases sitting between them. There are 14 residues in the CDR3. Germline-derived CDR1 and CDR2 are SGHNT and YENEEA. Points from the study as a whole: Dominating the ex vivo response were HLA-C-restricted CMV-specific TCR beta clonotypes. Summed public TCR beta family frequency identified CMV carriers bearing the relevant HLA.

This clonotype originated in a human donor in good health (CMV status not recorded). Some clones in this sample may be carry-over from other donors' samples. The chain joins TRBV11-3 to TRBJ2-1; D unclear. Sequenced material: PBMCs. CDR3 region: CASSRGGSYNEQFF. The CDR3 DNA follows: TGTGCCAGCAGCCGAGGTGGCTCCTACAATGAGCAGTTCTTC. Combining the CDR3 with reference TRBV11-3 and TRBJ2-1 gives the whole variable domain EAGVVQSPRYKIIEKKQPVAFWCNPISGHNTLYWYLQNLGQGPELLIRYENEEAVDDSQLPKDRFSAERLKGVDSTLKIQPAELGDSAVYLCASSRGGSYNEQFFGPGTRLTVL.